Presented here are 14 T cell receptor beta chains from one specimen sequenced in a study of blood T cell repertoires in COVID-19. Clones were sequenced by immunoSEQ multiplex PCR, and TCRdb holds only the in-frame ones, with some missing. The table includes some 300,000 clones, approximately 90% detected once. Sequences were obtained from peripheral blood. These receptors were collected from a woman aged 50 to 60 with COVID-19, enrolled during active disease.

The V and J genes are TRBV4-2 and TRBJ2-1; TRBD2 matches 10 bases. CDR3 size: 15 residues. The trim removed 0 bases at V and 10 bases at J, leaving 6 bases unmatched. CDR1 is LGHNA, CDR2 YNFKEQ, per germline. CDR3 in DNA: TGTGCCAGCAGCCAAGAGGTAGCGGGAGGCGGCGAGCAGTTCTTC. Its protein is CASSQEVAGGGEQFF.

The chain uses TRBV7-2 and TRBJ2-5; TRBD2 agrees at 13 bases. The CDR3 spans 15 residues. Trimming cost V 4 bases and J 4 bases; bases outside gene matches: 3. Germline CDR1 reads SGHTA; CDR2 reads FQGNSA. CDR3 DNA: TGTGCCAGCAGCTGGACTAGCGGGAGTAGAGAGACCCAGTACTTC. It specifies CASSWTSGSRETQYF.

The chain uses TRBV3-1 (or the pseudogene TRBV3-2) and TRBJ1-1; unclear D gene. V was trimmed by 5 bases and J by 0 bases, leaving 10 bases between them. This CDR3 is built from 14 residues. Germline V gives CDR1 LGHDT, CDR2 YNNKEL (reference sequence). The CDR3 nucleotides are TGTGCCAGCAGCGGCCGGGTCTTGAACACTGAAGCTTTCTTT. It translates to CASSGRVLNTEAFF.

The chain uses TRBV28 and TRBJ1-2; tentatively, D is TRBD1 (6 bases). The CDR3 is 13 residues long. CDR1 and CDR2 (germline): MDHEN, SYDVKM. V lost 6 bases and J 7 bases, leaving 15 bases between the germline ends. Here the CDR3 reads CASRLTGSGGYTF. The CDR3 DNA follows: TGTGCCAGCAGACTTACAGGGTCGGGTGGCTACACCTTC.

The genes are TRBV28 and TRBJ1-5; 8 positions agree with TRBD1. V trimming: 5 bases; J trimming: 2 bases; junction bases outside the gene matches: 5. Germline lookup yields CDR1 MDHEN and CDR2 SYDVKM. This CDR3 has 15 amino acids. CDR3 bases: TGTGCCAGCAGTCGGACAGGGAGCCGCAATCAGCCCCAGCATTTT. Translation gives CASSRTGSRNQPQHF.

CDR3 nucleotide sequence: TGTGCCAGCAGCTTTAGCCGCTTCACAGATACGCAGTATTTT. Residues: CASSFSRFTDTQYF. The gene calls are TRBV7-2 and TRBJ2-3; D is unresolved. Germline V gene data show CDR1 as SGHTA and CDR2 as FQGNSA. The CDR3 has 14 residues. V shed 3 bases and J shed 2 bases, with 9 bases lying between them.

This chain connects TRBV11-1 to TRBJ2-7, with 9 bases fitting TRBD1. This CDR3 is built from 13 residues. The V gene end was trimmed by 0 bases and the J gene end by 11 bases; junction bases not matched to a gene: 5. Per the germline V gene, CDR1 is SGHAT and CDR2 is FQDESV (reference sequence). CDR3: CASSLAGTGRKYF. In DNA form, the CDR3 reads TGTGCCAGCAGCTTAGCGGGGACAGGGAGAAAGTACTTC. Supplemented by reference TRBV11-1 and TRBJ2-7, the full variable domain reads EAEVAQSPRYKITEKSQAVAFWCDPISGHATLYWYRQILGQGPELLVQFQDESVVDDSQLPKDRFSAERLKGVDSTLKIQPAELGDSAMYLCASSLAGTGRKYFGPGTRLTVT.

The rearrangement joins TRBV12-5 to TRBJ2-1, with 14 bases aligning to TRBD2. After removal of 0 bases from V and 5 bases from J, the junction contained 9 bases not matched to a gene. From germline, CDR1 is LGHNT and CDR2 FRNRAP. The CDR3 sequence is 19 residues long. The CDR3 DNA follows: TGTGCTAGTGGTTTGGTAAGGGGACTAGCGGGAGATCTGGACAATGAGCAGTTCTTC. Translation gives CASGLVRGLAGDLDNEQFF.

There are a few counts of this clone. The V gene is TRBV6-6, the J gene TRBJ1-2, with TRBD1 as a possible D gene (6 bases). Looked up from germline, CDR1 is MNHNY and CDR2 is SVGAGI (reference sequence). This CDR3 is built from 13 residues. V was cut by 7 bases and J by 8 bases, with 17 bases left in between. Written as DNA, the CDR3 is TGTGCCAGCAAATTCGACAGGTCAGGGGGCTACACCTTC. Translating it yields CASKFDRSGGYTF.

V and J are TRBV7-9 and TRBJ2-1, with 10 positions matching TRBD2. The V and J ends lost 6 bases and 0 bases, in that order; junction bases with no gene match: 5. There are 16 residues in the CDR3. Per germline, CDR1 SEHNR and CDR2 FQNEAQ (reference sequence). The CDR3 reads CASSYSGRYSYNEQFF. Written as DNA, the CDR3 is TGTGCCAGCAGTTATAGCGGGAGGTACTCCTACAATGAGCAGTTCTTC. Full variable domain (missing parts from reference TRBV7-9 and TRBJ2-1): DTGVSQNPRHKITKRGQNVTFRCDPISEHNRLYWYRQTLGQGPEFLTYFQNEAQLEKSRLLSDRFSAERPKGSFSTLEIQRTEQGDSAMYLCASSYSGRYSYNEQFFGPGTRLTVL.

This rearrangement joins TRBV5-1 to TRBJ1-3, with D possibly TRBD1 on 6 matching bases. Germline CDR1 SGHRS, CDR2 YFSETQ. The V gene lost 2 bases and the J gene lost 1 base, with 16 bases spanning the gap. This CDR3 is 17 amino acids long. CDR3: CASSFELIGTSGNTIYF. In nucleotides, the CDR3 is TGCGCCAGCAGCTTTGAATTGATCGGGACATCTGGAAACACCATATATTTT.

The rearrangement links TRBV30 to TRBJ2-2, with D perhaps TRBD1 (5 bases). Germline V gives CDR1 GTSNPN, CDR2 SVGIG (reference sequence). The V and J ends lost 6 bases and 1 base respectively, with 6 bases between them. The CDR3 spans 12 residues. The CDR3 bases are TGTGCCTGTGGACAGAACACCGGGGAGCTGTTTTTT. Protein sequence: CACGQNTGELFF.

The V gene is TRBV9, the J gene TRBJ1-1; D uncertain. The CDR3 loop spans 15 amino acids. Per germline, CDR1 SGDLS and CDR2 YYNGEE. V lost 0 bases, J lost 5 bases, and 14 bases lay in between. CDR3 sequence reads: CASSVVRGDGTEAFF. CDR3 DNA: TGTGCCAGCAGCGTAGTGCGCGGGGATGGGACTGAAGCTTTCTTT.

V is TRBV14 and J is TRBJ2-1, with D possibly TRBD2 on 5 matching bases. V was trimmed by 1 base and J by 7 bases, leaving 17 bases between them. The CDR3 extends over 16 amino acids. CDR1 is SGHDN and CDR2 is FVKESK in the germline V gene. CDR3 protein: CASSQVGPGLLNEQFF. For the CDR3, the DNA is TGTGCCAGCAGCCAAGTAGGCCCCGGACTTCTTAATGAGCAGTTCTTC.